This is a list of T cell receptor beta chains from one sample in a study of siplizumab effects on memory and regulatory T cells. TCRdb's table, derived via immunoSEQ multiplex PCR, lists solely in-frame clones and lacks some. The sample has some 120,000 clones, roughly 94% seen once. Sequencing was carried out using non-Treg CD4+ T cells sorted from blood. All receptors come from a human donor in good health. CDR3s include the opening cysteine and the closing phenylalanine or tryptophan. The order of the fields is CDR3 DNA, CDR3 protein, D gene, J gene, V gene, clone size. A D gene is named only where the DNA matches it firmly. The size entry is marked missing in some rows and otherwise reads once, few, many or a size class.

CDR3nt: TGTGCCAGCAGAGGGGGGGCTAAAGACACCGGGGAGCTGTTTTTT; CDR3aa: CASRGGAKDTGELFF; d_gene: NA; j_gene: TRBJ2-2; v_gene: TRBV19; abundance: NA
CDR3nt: TGTGCCAGTAGTATTACATCGAATTGGGAGACCCAGTACTTC; CDR3aa: CASSITSNWETQYF; d_gene: NA; j_gene: TRBJ2-5; v_gene: TRBV19; abundance: once
CDR3nt: TGTGCCAGCAGTTATAATAGGGATCTCCACGAGCAGTACTTC; CDR3aa: CASSYNRDLHEQYF; d_gene: NA; j_gene: TRBJ2-7; v_gene: TRBV6-5; abundance: NA
CDR3nt: TGTGCCTGGGGTGGGACAAAGAACACTGAAGCTTTCTTT; CDR3aa: CAWGGTKNTEAFF; d_gene: NA; j_gene: TRBJ1-1; v_gene: TRBV30; abundance: NA
CDR3nt: TGTGCCAGCAGCTCAGAGTCCGGGTCGCTGTCCTACGAGCAGTACTTC; CDR3aa: CASSSESGSLSYEQYF; d_gene: NA; j_gene: TRBJ2-7; v_gene: TRBV7-8; abundance: once
CDR3nt: TGCGCCAGCAGCTCACAACAGGGGGCAGATACGCAGTATTTT; CDR3aa: CASSSQQGADTQYF; d_gene: TRBD1; j_gene: TRBJ2-3; v_gene: TRBV5-1; abundance: NA
CDR3nt: TGCGCCAGCAGTGAGTCGAAACTAGCGGGCAACAATGAGCAGTTCTTC; CDR3aa: CASSESKLAGNNEQFF; d_gene: TRBD2; j_gene: TRBJ2-1; v_gene: TRBV10-1; abundance: NA
CDR3nt: TGCGCCAGCAGCCAAGGTTGGGCAGGACTAGCGGCAGATACGCAGTATTTT; CDR3aa: CASSQGWAGLAADTQYF; d_gene: TRBD2; j_gene: TRBJ2-3; v_gene: TRBV4-1; abundance: NA
CDR3nt: TGTGCCAGCTCACCGAGGGACAGTCAACAAGAGACCCAGTACTTC; CDR3aa: CASSPRDSQQETQYF; d_gene: TRBD1; j_gene: TRBJ2-5; v_gene: TRBV18; abundance: NA
CDR3nt: TGTGCCAGCAGTCTTCAGGGGGCATCTAATGAAAAACTGTTTTTT; CDR3aa: CASSLQGASNEKLFF; d_gene: TRBD1; j_gene: TRBJ1-4; v_gene: TRBV27; abundance: NA